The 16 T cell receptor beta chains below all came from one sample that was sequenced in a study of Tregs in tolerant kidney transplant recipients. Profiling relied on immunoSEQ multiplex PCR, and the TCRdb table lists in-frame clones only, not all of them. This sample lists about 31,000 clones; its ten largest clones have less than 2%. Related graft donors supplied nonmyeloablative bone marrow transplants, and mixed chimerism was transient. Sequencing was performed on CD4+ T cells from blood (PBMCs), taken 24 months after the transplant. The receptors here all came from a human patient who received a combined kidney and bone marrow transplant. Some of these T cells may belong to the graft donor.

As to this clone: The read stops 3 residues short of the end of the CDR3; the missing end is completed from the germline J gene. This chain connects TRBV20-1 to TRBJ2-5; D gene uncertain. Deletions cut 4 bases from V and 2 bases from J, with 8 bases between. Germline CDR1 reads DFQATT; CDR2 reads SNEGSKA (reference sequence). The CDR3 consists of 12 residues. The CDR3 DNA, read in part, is TGCAGTGCTACCAGAAATCAAGAGACC. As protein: CSATRNQET. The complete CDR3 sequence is CSATRNQETQYF.

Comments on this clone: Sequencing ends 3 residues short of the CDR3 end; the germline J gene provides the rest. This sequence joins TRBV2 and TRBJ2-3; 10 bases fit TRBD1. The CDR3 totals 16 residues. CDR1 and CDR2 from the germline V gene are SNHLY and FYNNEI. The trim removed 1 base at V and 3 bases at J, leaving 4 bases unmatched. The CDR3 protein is CASSEGGQGLTDTQYF. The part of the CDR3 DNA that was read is TGTGCCAGCAGTGAAGGGGGACAGGGGTTGACAGATACG.

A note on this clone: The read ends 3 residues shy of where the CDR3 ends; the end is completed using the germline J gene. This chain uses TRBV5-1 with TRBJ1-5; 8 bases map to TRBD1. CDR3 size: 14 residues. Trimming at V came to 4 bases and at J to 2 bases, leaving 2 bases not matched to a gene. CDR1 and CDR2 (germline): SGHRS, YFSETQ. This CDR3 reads CASSPGQGNQPQHF. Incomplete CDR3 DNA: TGCGCCAGCAGCCCGGGACAGGGCAATCAGCCC.

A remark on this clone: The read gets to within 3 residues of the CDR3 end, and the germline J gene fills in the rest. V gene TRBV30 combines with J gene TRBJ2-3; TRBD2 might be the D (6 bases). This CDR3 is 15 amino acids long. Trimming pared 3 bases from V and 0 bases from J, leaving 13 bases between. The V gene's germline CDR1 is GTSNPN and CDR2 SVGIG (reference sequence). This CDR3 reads CAWRGTPISTDTQYF. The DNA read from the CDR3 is TGTGCCTGGAGAGGGACTCCAATTAGCACAGATACG.

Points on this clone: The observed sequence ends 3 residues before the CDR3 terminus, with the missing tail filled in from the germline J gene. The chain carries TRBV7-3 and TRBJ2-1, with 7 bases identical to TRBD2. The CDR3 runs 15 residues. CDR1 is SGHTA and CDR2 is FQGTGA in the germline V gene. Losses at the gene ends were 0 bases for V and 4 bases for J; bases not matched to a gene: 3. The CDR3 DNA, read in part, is TGTGCCAGCAGCTTAACGGCGCGGGGGTACAATGAG. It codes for CASSLTARGYNE. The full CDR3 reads CASSLTARGYNEQFF.

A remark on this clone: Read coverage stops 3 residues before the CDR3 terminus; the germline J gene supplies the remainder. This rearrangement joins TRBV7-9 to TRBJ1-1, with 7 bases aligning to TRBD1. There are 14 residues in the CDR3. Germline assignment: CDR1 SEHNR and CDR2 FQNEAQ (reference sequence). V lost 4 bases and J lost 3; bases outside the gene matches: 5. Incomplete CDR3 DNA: TGTGCCAGCAGCTCACAGGGGTGGGACACTGAA. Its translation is CASSSQGWDTE. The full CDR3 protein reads CASSSQGWDTEAFF.

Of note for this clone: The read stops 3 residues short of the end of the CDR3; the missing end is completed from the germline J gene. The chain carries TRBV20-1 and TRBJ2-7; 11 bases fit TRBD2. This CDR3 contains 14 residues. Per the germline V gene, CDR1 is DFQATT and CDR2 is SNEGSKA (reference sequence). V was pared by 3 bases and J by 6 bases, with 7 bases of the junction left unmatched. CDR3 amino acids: CSARWGSGRAEQYF. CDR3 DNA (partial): TGCAGTGCTAGGTGGGGTAGCGGGAGGGCCGAG.

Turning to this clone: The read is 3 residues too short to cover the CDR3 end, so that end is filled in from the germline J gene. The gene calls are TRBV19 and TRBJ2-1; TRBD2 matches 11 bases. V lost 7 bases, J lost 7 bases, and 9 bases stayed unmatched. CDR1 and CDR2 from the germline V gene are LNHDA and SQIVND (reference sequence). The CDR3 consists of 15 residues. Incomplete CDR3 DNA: TGTGCCAGTAACGGGTTAGCGGGAGGGCCGAATGAG. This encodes CASNGLAGGPNE. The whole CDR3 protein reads CASNGLAGGPNEQFF.

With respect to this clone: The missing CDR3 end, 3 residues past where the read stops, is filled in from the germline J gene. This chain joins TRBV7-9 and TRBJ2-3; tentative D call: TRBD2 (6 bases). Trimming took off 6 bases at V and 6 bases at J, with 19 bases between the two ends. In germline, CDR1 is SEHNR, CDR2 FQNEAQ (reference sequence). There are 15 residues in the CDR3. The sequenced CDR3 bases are TGTGCCAGCAGTTCCCAGGGTCATGGGAGGGATACG. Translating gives CASSSQGHGRDT. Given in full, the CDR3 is CASSSQGHGRDTQYF.

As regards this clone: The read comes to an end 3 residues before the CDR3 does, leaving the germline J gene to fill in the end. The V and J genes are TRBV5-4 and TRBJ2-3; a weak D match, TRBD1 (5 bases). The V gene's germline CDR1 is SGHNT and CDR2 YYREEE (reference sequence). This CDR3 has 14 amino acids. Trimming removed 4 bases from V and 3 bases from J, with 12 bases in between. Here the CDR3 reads CASSKGPGTDTQYF. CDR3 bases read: TGTGCCAGCAGCAAGGGCCCAGGGACAGATACG. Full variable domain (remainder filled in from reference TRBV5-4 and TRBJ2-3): ETGVTQSPTHLIKTRGQQVTLRCSSQSGHNTVSWYQQALGQGPQFIFQYYREEENGRGNFPPRFSGLQFPNYSSELNVNALELDDSALYLCASSKGPGTDTQYFGPGTRLTVL.

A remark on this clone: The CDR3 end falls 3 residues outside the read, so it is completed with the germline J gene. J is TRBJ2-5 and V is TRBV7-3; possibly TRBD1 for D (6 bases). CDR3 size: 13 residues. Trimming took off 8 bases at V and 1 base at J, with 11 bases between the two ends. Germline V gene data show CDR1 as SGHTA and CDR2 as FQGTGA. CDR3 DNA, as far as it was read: TGTGCCAGCTCCGGGACATCCCAAGAGACC. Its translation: CASSGTSQET. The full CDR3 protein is CASSGTSQETQYF.

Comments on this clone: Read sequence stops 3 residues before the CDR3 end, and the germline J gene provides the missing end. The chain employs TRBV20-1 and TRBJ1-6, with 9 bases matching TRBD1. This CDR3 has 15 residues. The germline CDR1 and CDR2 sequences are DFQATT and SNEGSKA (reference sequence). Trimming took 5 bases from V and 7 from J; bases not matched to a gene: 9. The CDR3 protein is CSAPGDREINSPLHF. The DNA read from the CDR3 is TGCAGTGCTCCCGGGGACAGGGAGATCAATTCACCC.

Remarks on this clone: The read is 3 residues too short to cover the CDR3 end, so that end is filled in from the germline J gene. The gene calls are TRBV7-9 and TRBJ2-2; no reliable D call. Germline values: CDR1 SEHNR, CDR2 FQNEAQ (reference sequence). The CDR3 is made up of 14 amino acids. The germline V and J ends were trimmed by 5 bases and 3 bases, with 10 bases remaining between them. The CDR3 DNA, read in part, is TGTGCCAGCAGCCCACGGTCCTACACCGGGGAG. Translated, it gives CASSPRSYTGE. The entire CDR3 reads CASSPRSYTGELFF.

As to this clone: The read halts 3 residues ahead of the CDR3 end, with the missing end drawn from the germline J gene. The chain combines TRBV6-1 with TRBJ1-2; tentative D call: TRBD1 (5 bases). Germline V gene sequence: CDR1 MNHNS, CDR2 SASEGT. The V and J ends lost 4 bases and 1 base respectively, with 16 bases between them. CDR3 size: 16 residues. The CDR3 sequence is CASSAWGPSLNYGYTF. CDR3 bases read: TGTGCCAGCAGTGCATGGGGCCCAAGCCTTAACTATGGC.

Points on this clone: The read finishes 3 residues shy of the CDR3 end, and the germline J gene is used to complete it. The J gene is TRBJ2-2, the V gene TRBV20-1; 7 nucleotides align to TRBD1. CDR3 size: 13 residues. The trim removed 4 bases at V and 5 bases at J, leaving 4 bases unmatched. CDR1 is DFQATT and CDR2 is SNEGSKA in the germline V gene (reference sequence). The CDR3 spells CSAKPTGTGELFF. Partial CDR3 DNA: TGCAGTGCTAAACCGACAGGGACCGGGGAG.

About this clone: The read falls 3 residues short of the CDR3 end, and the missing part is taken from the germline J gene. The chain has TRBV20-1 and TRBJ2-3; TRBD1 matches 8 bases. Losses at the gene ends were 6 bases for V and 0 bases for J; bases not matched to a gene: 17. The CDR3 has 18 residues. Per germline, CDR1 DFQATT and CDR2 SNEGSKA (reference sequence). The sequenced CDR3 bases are TGCAGTGCCACCAACGCCTACGGACAGGGAGCTAGCACAGATACG. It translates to CSATNAYGQGASTDT. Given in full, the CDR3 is CSATNAYGQGASTDTQYF.